The present TCR beta chain was sequenced within a study of blood T cell repertoires in COVID-19 (dated by TCRdb to 2019 to 2021). For context, the study as a whole: Samples from collaborators originated in the United States, Italy and Spain and spanned both the acute and convalescent phases of COVID-19. The prospective study material was composed of cDNA or gDNA derived from T cells, B-cell-depleted T cells, or PBMCs. The repertoires were released in a freely available public database intended as a resource for research on the immune response to SARS-CoV-2. Samples came from the ongoing ImmuneRACE study (first 160 participants) plus 1,254 subjects from 6 global collaborators. Subjects who had been exposed to COVID-19, were actively infected with it, or had recovered from it provided the deeply sampled blood TCRbeta repertoires that made up the dataset. Sample metadata almost always included a de-identified subject ID, COVID-19 status, age in years and sex. HLA class I and class II types, where available, came from metadata supplied by the sample provider rather than from assay-based typing.

TCRbeta CDR3 regions were amplified from genomic DNA using the immunoSEQ Assay, a bias-controlled multiplex PCR. Regarding the original processing steps: Within the assay, amplification of reference gene primers was used to estimate how many nucleated cells each sample contained. To quantify the absolute abundance of each unique TCRbeta CDR3 rearrangement, sequence reads were collapsed and filtered. For each sample, productive Simpson clonality was calculated as the square root of Simpson's diversity index across productive rearrangements. Here the immuneACCESS table is served through TCRdb, limited to in-frame sequences with V and J called. Missing clones are a known gap in these copies; in checked studies unresolved V genes cover under half, and the rest lacks a known reason. V, J and clone size are those of that table, while D and trimming were read from the DNA. This sample holds about 220,000 clones; roughly 80% were observed only once. The top ten clones comprise around 3.1% of the sample.

Another Seattle source contributed samples from volunteer blood donors who had recovered from COVID-19. Collaborating institutions collected whole blood in K2EDTA tubes following their own protocols. For TCRbeta analysis, collaborators shipped samples as frozen whole blood, isolated PBMCs, or DNA extracted from either of those sample types. What the research found in general, with its limitations: Clinical and demographic metadata were provided uncurated, with the amount varying by source and participant.

The CDR3 holds 17 amino acids from the cysteine to the phenylalanine. The retained sequence is limited to the CDR3, 51 bases, with the frame set at the first base. Trimming at the junction amounts to 1 base on V and 4 bases on J, and the germline ends lie 20 bases apart. CDR1 and CDR2 are read off the germline V gene as MGHRA and YSYEKL. Note on this clone: Its antigen is still unknown. The input lacks base qualities; no much larger clone sits a single base away.

This receptor was taken from a woman between 25 and 40 years old who had recovered from COVID-19. The V and J genes are TRBV4-1 and TRBJ2-7, with TRBD1 tentatively as D gene (6 bases match). Sequences were obtained from peripheral blood. In nucleotide form, the sequence is TGCGCCAGCAGCCAAGTATTTGAAGGACAGAGGAGTTACGAGCAGTACTTC. This is translated as CASSQVFEGQRSYEQYF.